This note documents a single T cell receptor (beta chain) sequence. This sample was included in a study of shared clonotypes between healthy human individuals. Whole-study context: Each donor's CD4 naive and CD4 memory cells filled three plates apiece, CD8 naive two, and CD8 memory one.

Repertoires were generated with immunoSEQ multiplex PCR, while TCRdb's copy carries only in-frame clones and drops some. The sample consists of about 600,000 clones, less than 98% of them appearing once. CDR1 is SGHAT and CDR2 is FQNNGV in the germline V gene. The CDR3 length is 16 residues. V lost 4 bases, J lost 0 bases, and 4 bases stayed unmatched. The sample was naive CD4+ T cells sorted from blood. The subset denotes: CD45RA+ positively selected. The receptor comes from a woman in her thirties in good health. This chain joins TRBV11-2 and TRBJ2-3; 10 bases agree with TRBD2. The chain's CDR3 is CASSSRLAGSTDTQYF. CDR3 bases: TGTGCCAGCAGCTCAAGACTAGCGGGTAGCACAGATACGCAGTATTTT.